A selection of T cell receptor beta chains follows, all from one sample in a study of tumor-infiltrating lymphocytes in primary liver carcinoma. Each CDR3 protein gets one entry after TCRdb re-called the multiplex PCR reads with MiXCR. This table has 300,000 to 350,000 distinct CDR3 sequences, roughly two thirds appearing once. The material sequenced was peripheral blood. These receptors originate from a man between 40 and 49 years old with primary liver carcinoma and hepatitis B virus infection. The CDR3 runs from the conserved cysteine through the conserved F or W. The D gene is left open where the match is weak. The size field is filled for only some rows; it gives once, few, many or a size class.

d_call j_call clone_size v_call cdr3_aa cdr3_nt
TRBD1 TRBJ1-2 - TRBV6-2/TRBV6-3 CASSLGQGALGYTF TGTGCCAGCAGTTTGGGACAGGGGGCGCTTGGCTACACCTTC
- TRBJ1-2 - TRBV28 CASSRPREGYGYTF TGTGCCAGCAGCCGACCCAGGGAGGGCTATGGCTACACCTTT
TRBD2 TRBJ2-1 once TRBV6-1 CTSSDLAGGSYNEQFF TGTACCAGCAGTGACTTAGCGGGAGGGTCGTACAATGAGCAGTTCTTC
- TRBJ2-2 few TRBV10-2 CASSESSHGELFF TGCGCCAGCAGTGAGTCTAGCCACGGGGAGCTGTTTTTT
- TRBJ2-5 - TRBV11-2 CDSNLGTARGTQYF TGTGACAGCAACTTAGGGACCGCACGAGGGACCCAGTACTTC
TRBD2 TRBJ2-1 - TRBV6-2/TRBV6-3 CASSLPGLAISNVQFF TGTGCCAGCAGTTTGCCGGGACTAGCGATAAGCAATGTGCAGTTCTTC
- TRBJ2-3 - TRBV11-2 CVSSSGGDTQYF TGTGTCAGCAGCTCCGGGGGAGATACACAGTATTTT
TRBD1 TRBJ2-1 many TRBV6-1 CASDDRGLDEQFF TGTGCCAGCGACGACAGGGGGCTGGATGAGCAGTTCTTC
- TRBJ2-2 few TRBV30 CAWSRGTYLGELFF TGTGCCTGGAGTAGGGGGACATATCTCGGGGAGCTGTTTTTT
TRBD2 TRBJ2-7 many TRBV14 CASSQLAGGLYEQYF TGTGCCAGCAGCCAACTAGCGGGAGGGCTGTACGAGCAGTACTTC
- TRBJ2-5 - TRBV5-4 CASSSQARGAQETQYF TGTGCCAGCAGCTCCCAGGCTAGAGGGGCCCAAGAGACCCAGTACTTC
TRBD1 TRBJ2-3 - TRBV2 CASSGTGTDTQYF TGTGCCAGCTCCGGGACAGGCACAGATACGCAGTATTTT
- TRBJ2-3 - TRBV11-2 CASSLRSGYSTDTQYF TGTGCCAGCAGTTTACGGAGTGGGTATAGCACAGATACGCAGTATTTT
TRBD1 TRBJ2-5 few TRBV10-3 CAISESTGIVETQYF TGTGCCATCAGTGAGTCGACAGGGATTGTGGAGACCCAGTACTTC
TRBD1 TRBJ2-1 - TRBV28 CASSLQDRVYEQFF TGTGCCAGCAGTTTACAGGACAGGGTCTACGAGCAGTTCTTC
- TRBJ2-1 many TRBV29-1 CSVVPNRREQFF TGCAGCGTCGTACCAAACAGGCGTGAGCAGTTCTTC
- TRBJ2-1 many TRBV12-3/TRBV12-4 CASSSGRSSYNEQFF TGTGCCAGCAGTTCTGGCAGGAGCTCCTACAATGAGCAGTTCTTC
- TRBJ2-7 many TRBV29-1 CSVAASSYEQYF TGCAGCGTTGCCGCAAGCTCCTACGAGCAGTACTTC
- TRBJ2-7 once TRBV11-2 CACSYGPKSHEEYF TGTGCCTGCAGCTACGGACCTAAGTCTCACGAGGAGTACTTC
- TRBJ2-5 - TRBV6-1 CATELGETQYF TGTGCCACCGAGTTGGGAGAGACCCAGTACTTC
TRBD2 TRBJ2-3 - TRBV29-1 CSVEDQGLASGRVIDTQYF TGCAGCGTTGAAGATCAAGGTCTGGCTAGCGGGAGGGTGATAGATACGCAGTATTTT
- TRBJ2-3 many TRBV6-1 CASAFGGNTDTQYF TGTGCCAGTGCATTCGGGGGCAACACAGATACGCAGTATTTT
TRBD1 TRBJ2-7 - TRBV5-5 CASSLVGTVLYEQYF TGTGCCAGCAGCTTGGTAGGGACAGTGCTCTACGAGCAGTACTTC
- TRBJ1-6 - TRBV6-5 CASSYHRLGLPLHF TGTGCCAGCAGCTACCACAGGCTCGGTTTACCCCTCCACTTC
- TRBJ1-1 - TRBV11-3 CVSWGTEAFF TGTGTCAGCTGGGGGACTGAAGCCTTCTTT
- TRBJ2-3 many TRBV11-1 CASSLDRGEGTDTQYF TGTGCCAGCAGCCTCGACCGTGGAGAGGGCACAGATACGCAGTATTTT
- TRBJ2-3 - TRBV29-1 CSTGEYTDTQYF TGCAGCACTGGGGAGTACACAGATACGCAGTACTTT
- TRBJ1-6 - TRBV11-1 CASSFLEDSPLNF TGTGCCAGCAGCTTCTTAGAGGATTCACCCCTAAACTTT
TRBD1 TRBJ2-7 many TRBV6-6 CASSYGGQGSYEQYF TGTGCCAGCAGTTACGGGGGACAGGGTTCCTACGAGCAGTACTTC
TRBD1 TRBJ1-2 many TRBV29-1 CSVELGGQCF TGCAGCGTTGAACTTGGGGGACAGTGCTTC
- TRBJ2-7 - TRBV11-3 CTSSLGPVGKYEQYF TGTACCAGCAGCTTAGGTCCCGTAGGGAAGTACGAGCAGTACTTC
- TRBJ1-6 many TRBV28 CASSTGPSYNSPLHF TGTGCCAGCAGTACAGGGCCCTCCTATAATTCACCCCTCCACTTT
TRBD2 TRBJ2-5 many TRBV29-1 CSVEDTSGRGTQYF TGCAGCGTTGAAGATACTAGCGGGAGAGGGACCCAGTACTTC
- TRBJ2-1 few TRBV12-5 CASGLTGRLANYNEQSF TGTGCTAGTGGTTTGACAGGGAGACTAGCTAACTACAATGAGCAGTCCTTC
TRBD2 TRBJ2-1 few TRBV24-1 CATSDLGLAGNEQFF TGTGCCACCAGTGATTTGGGACTAGCAGGCAATGAGCAGTTCTTC
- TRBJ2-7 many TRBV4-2 CASSQDPSRVQGYEQYF TGTGCCAGCAGCCAAGATCCCTCCAGGGTCCAAGGCTACGAGCAGTACTTC
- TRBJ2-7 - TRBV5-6 CASSLPATYEQNF TGTGCCAGCAGCTTGCCGGCTACCTACGAGCAGAACTTC
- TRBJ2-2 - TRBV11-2 CASSPLGGNAGELFF TGTGCCAGCAGCCCGCTGGGCGGAAACGCCGGGGAACTGTTTTTT
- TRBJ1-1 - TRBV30 CAWRGAGASKADAFF TGTGCCTGGAGGGGGGCGGGGGCCTCGAAGGCTGACGCTTTCTTT
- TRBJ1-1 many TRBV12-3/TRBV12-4 CASSPKSPGRDTEAFF TGTGCCAGCAGTCCCAAGAGTCCCGGGCGGGACACTGAAGCTTTCTTT
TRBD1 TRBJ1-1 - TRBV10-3 CTIARDSPTEAFF TGTACCATCGCGCGGGACAGCCCCACTGAAGCTTTCTTT
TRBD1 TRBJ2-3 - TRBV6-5 CASSYSRPRGRGPLTDTQYF TGTGCCAGCAGTTACTCACGACCGCGGGGCAGGGGGCCACTCACAGATACGCAGTATTTT
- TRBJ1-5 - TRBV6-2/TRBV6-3 CASSLDSYSNHAQHF TGTGCCAGCAGTTTGGACAGCTATAGCAATCATGCCCAGCATTTT
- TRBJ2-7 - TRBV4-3 CASSQGGAYEQYF TGCGCCAGCAGCCAAGGGGGGGCCTACGAGCAGTACTTC
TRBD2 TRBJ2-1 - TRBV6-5 CASGYQPGLSHNEQFF TGTGCCAGCGGTTATCAACCGGGACTAAGCCACAATGAGCAGTTCTTC
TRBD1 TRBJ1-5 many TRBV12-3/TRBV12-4 CATTRDREVPQHF TGTGCCACCACCCGGGACAGAGAAGTCCCCCAGCATTTT
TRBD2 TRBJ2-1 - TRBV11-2 CAISLELAGDNERFF TGTGCCATCAGCTTAGAGCTAGCGGGAGACAATGAGCGGTTCTTC
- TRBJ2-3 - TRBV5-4 CASTLRSSTDTQYF TGTGCCAGCACCCTTCGTAGCAGCACAGATACGCAGTATTTT
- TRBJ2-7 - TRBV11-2 CASSPAPGRDQYF TGTGCCAGCAGCCCAGCGCCTGGTCGCGATCAGTACTTC
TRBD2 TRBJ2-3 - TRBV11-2 CASSSTSWRADTHYF TGTGCCAGCAGCTCGACTAGCTGGAGAGCAGATACGCATTATTTT
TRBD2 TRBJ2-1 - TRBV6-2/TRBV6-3 CASSLPGLAISNEQFF TGTGCCAGCAGTTTGCCGGGACTAGCGATAAGCAATGAGCAGTTCTTC
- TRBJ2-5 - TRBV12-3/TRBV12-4 CASSLSIGPQETKYF TGTGCTAGCAGTCTTTCGATAGGGCCCCAAGAGACCAAGTACTTC